The text below deals with one TCR beta chain. What it binds is unknown. This table comes from immunoSEQ multiplex PCR, and its TCRdb copy is limited to in-frame clones, with some not included. The sample carries around 110,000 clones, about nine tenths recorded once. This entry is derived from a study of CD4+ T cells in melanoma. Germline assignment: CDR1 LGHNA and CDR2 YSLEER. The CDR3 contains 14 residues. Trimming at V came to 4 bases and at J to 5 bases, leaving 4 bases not matched to a gene. Study-level findings and limits: A reported correlation linked neoantigen-specific CD4+ T cells to CD8+, macrophage and B cell function. Reportedly, melanoma neoantigen-specific CD4+ T cells showed varied differentiation states.

The sequencing input was peripheral blood. The chain uses TRBV4-3 and TRBJ1-5, with TRBD1 matching 8 bases. This clonotype was obtained from a human donor with melanoma. CDR3 region: CASSRSGGDQPQHF. In DNA, the CDR3 is TGCGCCAGCAGCCGATCAGGGGGCGATCAGCCCCAGCATTTT.